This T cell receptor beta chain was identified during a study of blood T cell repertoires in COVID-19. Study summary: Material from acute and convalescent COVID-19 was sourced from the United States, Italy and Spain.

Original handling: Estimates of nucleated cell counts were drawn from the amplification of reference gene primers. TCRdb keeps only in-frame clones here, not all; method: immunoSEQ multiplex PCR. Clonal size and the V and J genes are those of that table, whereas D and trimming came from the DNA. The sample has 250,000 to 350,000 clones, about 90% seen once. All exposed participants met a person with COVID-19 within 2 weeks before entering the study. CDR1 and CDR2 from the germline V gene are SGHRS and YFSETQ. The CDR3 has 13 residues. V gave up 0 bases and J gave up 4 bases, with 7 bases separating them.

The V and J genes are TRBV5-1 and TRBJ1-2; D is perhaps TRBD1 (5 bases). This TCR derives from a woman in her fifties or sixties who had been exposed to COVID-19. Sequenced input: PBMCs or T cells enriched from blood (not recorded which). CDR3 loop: CASSLEGLYGYTF. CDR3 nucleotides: TGCGCCAGCAGCTTGGAGGGGCTCTATGGCTACACCTTC.